This entry describes one T cell receptor (beta chain). Method: immunoSEQ multiplex PCR; TCRdb's copy keeps in-frame clones and lacks some. The sample includes roughly 95,000 clones, around nine tenths of them seen just once. This entry comes from a study of control samples from healthy donors and cancer patients. The CDR3 loop spans 12 amino acids. V lost 6 bases to trimming and J lost 7 bases, with 10 bases between them. Germline CDR1 SNHLY, CDR2 FYNNEI. This receptor was taken from a young man in good health. The sequencing input was blood. V gene TRBV2 combines with J gene TRBJ1-3; D call uncertain. This CDR3 reads CASRADGNTIYF. CDR3 DNA sequence: TGTGCCAGCAGGGCGGATGGCAACACCATATATTTT.